Below, 21 T cell receptor beta chains from the same sample are listed, as sequenced in a study of identical twins. MiXCR, applied by TCRdb to the 5' RACE reads, yields one record per CDR3 protein. The sample comprises 1.5 million to 2 million distinct CDR3 sequences, about 31% of which are singletons, and roughly 0.3% rests with the top ten. The sequenced sample was cord blood. These receptors were obtained from a newborn girl in good health.

This clonotype occurred once. V gene TRBV20-1 combines with J gene TRBJ2-1; D perhaps matches TRBD2 (7 bases). CDR1 is DFQATT, CDR2 SNEGSKA, per germline (reference sequence). V lost 1 base, J lost 6 bases, and 19 bases lay in between. The CDR3 sequence is 16 residues long. The CDR3 bases are TGCAGTGCTAGAGGTTACACCAGGGGCGGGGGCAATGAGCAGTTCTTC. It translates to CSARGYTRGGGNEQFF.

This clonotype has just a few counts. This rearrangement joins TRBV20-1 to TRBJ1-2; D is uncertain. The V and J ends lost 0 bases and 0 bases respectively, with 5 bases between them. There are 13 residues in the CDR3. The germline V gene encodes CDR1 DFQATT and CDR2 SNEGSKA (reference sequence). In DNA, the CDR3 is TGCAGTGCTAGAGATTACGCTAACTATGGCTACACCTTC. Translating gives CSARDYANYGYTF.

Notes on this clonotype: A junction end diverges from the germline sequence, so it may reflect a read error. The chain combines TRBV10-3 with TRBJ2-1; 14 bases agree with TRBD2. The CDR3 extends over 16 amino acids. Looked up from germline, CDR1 is ENHRY and CDR2 is SYGVKD. CDR3 sequence reads: CAISLGLAGAYNVQFF. CDR3 coding DNA: TGTGCCATCAGTCTGGGACTAGCGGGAGCCTACAATGTGCAGTTCTTC.

A few counts support this clonotype. The chain carries TRBV3-1 and TRBJ2-3, with TRBD2 matching over 8 bases. V lost 0 bases to trimming and J lost 4 bases; unmatched junction nucleotides: 9. Germline V gene lookup returns CDR1 LGHDT and CDR2 YNNKEL (reference sequence). This CDR3 region has 17 residues. The chain's CDR3 is CASSQDQAGVGADTQYF. Here the CDR3 DNA reads TGTGCCAGCAGCCAAGATCAAGCGGGAGTTGGCGCAGATACGCAGTATTTT.

This chain links TRBV14 with TRBJ2-6; TRBD1 is a possible D gene (6 bases). The V gene's germline CDR1 is SGHDN and CDR2 FVKESK. The CDR3 contains 18 residues. Trimming stripped 3 bases from V and 1 base from J, with 16 bases between. This CDR3 is CASSQETGTLSGANVLTF. For the CDR3, the DNA is TGTGCCAGCAGCCAGGAAACAGGGACCCTTTCTGGGGCCAACGTCCTGACTTTC.

This chain uses TRBV7-2 with TRBJ2-5, with 8 bases that match TRBD2. CDR1 SGHTA and CDR2 FQGNSA come from the germline V gene. The CDR3 totals 16 residues. V lost 1 base and J lost 2; bases outside the gene matches: 6. CDR3 residues: CASSLEGLGSQETQYF. The DNA for the CDR3 is TGTGCCAGCAGCTTAGAGGGACTAGGTTCTCAAGAGACCCAGTACTTC.

This clonotype was seen a handful of times. This chain connects TRBV4-2 to TRBJ2-3; D unclear. Germline V gives CDR1 LGHNA, CDR2 YNFKEQ. V was cut by 0 bases and J by 1 base, with 8 bases left in between. The CDR3 has 15 amino acids. The DNA of the CDR3 is TGTGCCAGCAGCCAAGATCAATTCGGCACAGATACGCAGTATTTT. Protein: CASSQDQFGTDTQYF.

The V and J genes are TRBV10-3 and TRBJ2-1, with 7 bases matching TRBD1. This CDR3 is 18 amino acids long. V shed 5 bases, J shed 9 bases, and the junction held 22 bases outside the gene matches. Germline loops: CDR1 ENHRY, CDR2 SYGVKD. CDR3 nucleotides: TGTGCCATCAGTCCGAGGAGGTTGGGGACAGAGGTCTCAAGTGAGCAGTTCTTC. Translation gives CAISPRRLGTEVSSEQFF.

The J gene is TRBJ2-3, the V gene TRBV7-9; 7 bases are shared with TRBD2. V was clipped by 3 bases and J by 0 bases; unmatched bases: 15. Germline CDR1 is SEHNR and CDR2 is FQNEAQ (reference sequence). CDR3 length: 19 amino acids. The CDR3 loop is CASSFERDRPEVSTDTQYF. The CDR3 nucleotides are TGTGCCAGCAGCTTCGAGCGGGACCGCCCGGAGGTTAGCACAGATACGCAGTATTTT. The full variable domain, rest sourced from reference TRBV7-9 and TRBJ2-3, is DTGVSQNPRHKITKRGQNVTFRCDPISEHNRLYWYRQTLGQGPEFLTYFQNEAQLEKSRLLSDRFSAERPKGSFSTLEIQRTEQGDSAMYLCASSFERDRPEVSTDTQYFGPGTRLTVL.

The rearrangement links TRBV6-1 to TRBJ1-1, with D hard to call. The CDR3 has 14 residues. V lost 6 bases, J lost 0 bases, and 11 bases lay in between. The germline gives CDR1 MNHNS, CDR2 SASEGT. The CDR3 reads CASRGHTMNTEAFF. CDR3 coding DNA: TGTGCCAGCAGAGGGCACACCATGAACACTGAAGCTTTCTTT.

There are many counts of this clonotype. The chain carries TRBV7-2 and TRBJ2-5, with D uncertain. The ends were cut back, 0 bases at V and 2 bases at J, with 7 bases in the middle. The CDR3 runs to 14 residues. Per germline, CDR1 SGHTA and CDR2 FQGNSA. CDR3 in DNA: TGTGCCAGCAGCTTAGCGGTCCTACAAGAGACCCAGTACTTC. Its translation is CASSLAVLQETQYF.

This sequence joins TRBV20-1 and TRBJ2-5; TRBD2 matches at 10 bases. The length of the CDR3 is 15 residues. V lost 3 bases, J lost 4 bases, and 8 bases stayed unmatched. Germline V gives CDR1 DFQATT, CDR2 SNEGSKA (reference sequence). The CDR3, as DNA: TGCAGTGCTAGTCTGGTAGCGGGGGGTCGAGAGACCCAGTACTTC. Translated: CSASLVAGGRETQYF.

CDR3: CASSWTFYEQYF. The CDR3 nucleotides are TGTGCCAGCAGTTGGACCTTCTACGAGCAGTACTTC. V and J are TRBV2 and TRBJ2-7; D call uncertain. The germline gives CDR1 SNHLY, CDR2 FYNNEI. V dropped 5 bases and J dropped 3 bases, with 8 bases sitting between them. The CDR3 is made up of 12 amino acids.

The chain has TRBV20-1 and TRBJ1-5; perhaps TRBD1 as D (5 bases). Trimming took 0 bases from V and 7 from J, leaving 10 bases between them. Germline-derived CDR1 and CDR2 are DFQATT and SNEGSKA (reference sequence). The CDR3 has 13 residues. The CDR3 DNA reads as TGCAGTGCTAGAGATAACAGGCACCAGCCCCAGCATTTT. It translates to CSARDNRHQPQHF.

This clonotype came up a few times. This chain links TRBV2 with TRBJ2-5, with D perhaps matching TRBD2 (6 bases). The V gene's germline CDR1 is SNHLY and CDR2 FYNNEI. Trimming pared 6 bases from V and 2 bases from J, leaving 13 bases between. This CDR3 has 14 amino acids. CDR3 sequence (DNA): TGTGCCAGCAGACTGGGGACTTCTCAAGAGACCCAGTACTTC. Translated, it gives CASRLGTSQETQYF.

The chain carries TRBV7-2 and TRBJ2-1; possibly TRBD1 or TRBD2 for D (5 bases each). Germline V gene sequence: CDR1 SGHTA, CDR2 FQGNSA. The V end lost 5 bases, the J end lost 2 bases, and 13 bases lay between the germline ends. This CDR3 comprises 15 residues. In nucleotides, the CDR3 is TGTGCCAGCAGCCAGGGAGTGGGGGCCTACAATGAGCAGTTCTTC. Its protein product is CASSQGVGAYNEQFF.

The CDR3 bases are TGTGCCAGCAGCTTATATCGGGGGCTGGCCTACGAGCAGTACTTC. As protein: CASSLYRGLAYEQYF. V usage is TRBV11-2 and J usage is TRBJ2-7; perhaps D is TRBD1 or TRBD2 (6 bases each). Trimming pared 2 bases from V and 2 bases from J, leaving 13 bases between. This CDR3 has 15 amino acids. CDR1 is SGHAT and CDR2 is FQNNGV in the germline V gene.

This clonotype showed up many times. The chain joins TRBV6-2 or TRBV6-3 to TRBJ1-2; 10 positions match TRBD1. Unmatched junction bases numbered 3, after V lost 5 bases and J lost 6 bases. Looked up from germline, CDR1 is MNHEY and CDR2 is SVGEGT. The CDR3 covers 13 residues. The CDR3 nucleotides are TGTGCCAGCAGTCATGGGACAGGGGATGGCTACACCTTC. This encodes CASSHGTGDGYTF.

This clonotype was seen more than once but under ten times. The CDR3 DNA is TGTGCCAGCACCCAAGGATCGGCAGAGCAGTTCTTC. This translates into CASTQGSAEQFF. The chain links TRBV27 to TRBJ2-1; no reliable D call. This CDR3 is built from 12 residues. Deletions cut 7 bases from V and 10 bases from J, with 14 bases between. From germline, CDR1 is MNHEY and CDR2 SMNVEV (reference sequence).

This chain connects TRBV4-1 to TRBJ2-1; TRBD2 matches 8 bases. With 4 bases clipped from V and 2 bases from J, the junction kept 7 bases outside the gene matches. Germline values: CDR1 MGHRA, CDR2 YSYEKL. CDR3 size: 16 residues. This chain's CDR3 is CASSLRTGGPYNEQFF. For the CDR3, the DNA is TGCGCCAGCAGCCTACGAACGGGGGGGCCCTACAATGAGCAGTTCTTC.

The V call is TRBV4-1, the J call TRBJ2-5; 9 bases line up with TRBD1. The J call may be faulty, since TRBJ2-7 better matches the DNA end. CDR1 and CDR2 (germline): MGHRA, YSYEKL. This CDR3 spans 18 amino acids. CDR3: CASSQGVLGQGVLCEQYF. CDR3 nucleotide sequence: TGCGCCAGCAGCCAAGGGGTCTTGGGACAGGGTGTTCTCTGCGAGCAGTACTTC.